This T cell receptor (beta chain) emerged from a study of T cell responses to AZD1222 COVID-19 vaccine. Profiled with immunoSEQ multiplex PCR; TCRdb holds only in-frame clones, not every one. The table shows more than 85,000 clones, with about 88% occurring only once. The V gene lost 1 base and the J gene lost 8 bases, with 12 bases spanning the gap. Germline V gene data show CDR1 as SSHAT and CDR2 as FNYEAQ (reference sequence). The CDR3 runs to 14 residues. The chain uses TRBV7-7 and TRBJ2-1, with a weak D call TRBD2 (5 bases). The sample consisted of peripheral blood, taken on day 0 of AZD1222 vaccination. This clonotype was sampled from an adult in good health. CDR3 loop: CASSLGGRDYEQFF. The CDR3 coding sequence is TGTGCCAGCAGCTTAGGAGGGAGAGACTATGAGCAGTTCTTC. The whole variable domain, remainder taken from reference TRBV7-7 and TRBJ2-1, is GAGVSQSPRYKVTKRGQDVTLRCDPISSHATLYWYQQALGQGPEFLTYFNYEAQPDKSGLPSDRFSAERPEGSISTLTIQRTEQRDSAMYRCASSLGGRDYEQFFGPGTRLTVL.